The 15 T cell receptor beta chains below all came from one sample that was sequenced in a study of T cell responses to AZD1222 COVID-19 vaccine. Sequencing used immunoSEQ multiplex PCR; TCRdb keeps in-frame clones, though not all of them. This table has approximately 180,000 clones, roughly 88% appearing once. Material: peripheral blood, obtained on day 0 of AZD1222 vaccination. The origin of the receptors is an adult in good health.

This clone appeared once. The chain has TRBV5-1 and TRBJ2-1; no firm D call. V shed 0 bases and J shed 8 bases, with 9 bases lying between them. Germline CDR1 and CDR2: SGHRS and YFSETQ. The CDR3 extends over 13 amino acids. Written as DNA, the CDR3 is TGCGCCAGCAGCTTGGGGCCGATCGATGAGCAGTTCTTC. Encoded protein: CASSLGPIDEQFF.

The chain uses TRBV7-8 and TRBJ1-5; perhaps TRBD1 as D (5 bases). The V gene lost 2 bases and the J gene lost 5 bases, with 13 bases spanning the gap. The CDR3 has 15 amino acids. Germline CDR1 and CDR2: SGHVS and FQNEAQ. The CDR3 loop is CASSLPGGRYQPQHF. The CDR3, as DNA: TGTGCCAGCAGCTTACCCGGGGGACGTTATCAGCCCCAGCATTTT. The variable domain in full, completed from reference TRBV7-8 and TRBJ1-5, reads GAGVSQSPRYKVAKRGQDVALRCDPISGHVSLFWYQQALGQGPEFLTYFQNEAQLDKSGLPSDRFFAERPEGSVSTLKIQRTQQEDSAVYLCASSLPGGRYQPQHFGDGTRLSIL.

The rearrangement uses TRBV28 and TRBJ2-7, with D tentatively TRBD2 (5 bases). The length of the CDR3 is 17 residues. Germline lookup yields CDR1 MDHEN and CDR2 SYDVKM. The V and J ends lost 1 base and 0 bases respectively, with 16 bases between them. The CDR3 coding sequence is TGTGCCAGCAGTTTATTAGGAGGAGCCTCCTTCTCCTACGAGCAGTACTTC. Translating it yields CASSLLGGASFSYEQYF.

The V gene is TRBV28, the J gene TRBJ2-7, with D possibly being TRBD1 (5 bases). This CDR3 region has 13 residues. Per germline, CDR1 MDHEN and CDR2 SYDVKM. V lost 2 bases and J lost 5, with 10 bases in between. The CDR3: CASSLSRAHEQYF. As DNA, the CDR3 is TGTGCCAGCAGTTTAAGCAGGGCCCACGAGCAGTACTTC.

The chain uses TRBV24-1 and TRBJ2-5; 9 bases agree with TRBD2. J was trimmed by 5 bases and V by 4 bases; bases with no gene match: 7. Per the germline V gene, CDR1 is KGHDR and CDR2 is SFDVKD. The CDR3 is made up of 15 amino acids. The CDR3 is CATSDPRLAVETQYF. As DNA, the CDR3 is TGTGCCACCAGTGACCCGAGACTAGCGGTGGAGACCCAGTACTTC.

The gene calls are TRBV18 and TRBJ2-7; D might be TRBD2 (5 bases). The length of the CDR3 is 15 residues. V dropped 4 bases and J dropped 6 bases, with 19 bases sitting between them. Germline V gene sequence: CDR1 KGHSH, CDR2 LQKENI. The DNA for the CDR3 is TGTGCCAGCTCACTTCCCGGGCCTTCCGCGGGCGAGCAGTACTTC. The encoded protein is CASSLPGPSAGEQYF.

The chain links TRBV2 to TRBJ2-2; D possibly corresponds to TRBD1 (5 bases). Germline V gene lookup returns CDR1 SNHLY and CDR2 FYNNEI. CDR3 length: 14 residues. V lost 2 bases to trimming and J lost 6 bases, with 10 bases between them. The CDR3 DNA is TGTGCCAGCAGTGAACAGGGAACGGCCGGGGAGCTGTTTTTT. Residues: CASSEQGTAGELFF.

This chain uses TRBV15 with TRBJ2-4; D tentatively reads TRBD1 or TRBD2 (5 bases each). CDR1 LNHNV and CDR2 YYDKDF come from the germline V gene (reference sequence). V lost 8 bases, J lost 6 bases, and 17 bases lay in between. This CDR3 contains 14 residues. This CDR3 is CATGTGGFGNIQYF. The CDR3 coding sequence is TGTGCCACCGGAACTGGGGGTTTTGGAAACATTCAGTACTTC.

The rearrangement uses TRBV2 and TRBJ2-7, with 9 nucleotides matching TRBD2. CDR1 and CDR2 (germline): SNHLY, FYNNEI. V was pared by 2 bases and J by 1 base, with 6 bases of the junction left unmatched. This CDR3 spans 16 amino acids. DNA of the CDR3: TGTGCCAGCAGTGAACTTGCGGGACTAGCATCCTACGAGCAGTACTTC. Translated, it gives CASSELAGLASYEQYF.

J is TRBJ1-6 and V is TRBV7-3; no definite D call. The CDR3 totals 15 residues. V lost 6 bases and J 8 bases, leaving 17 bases between the germline ends. CDR1 SGHTA and CDR2 FQGTGA come from the germline V gene. The CDR3 DNA follows: TGTGCCAGCAGTCTTCGGAGGTCCGTGGATTCACCCCTCCACTTT. Its protein is CASSLRRSVDSPLHF.

The chain uses TRBV5-5 and TRBJ1-2; D is ambiguous. CDR3 length equals 14 residues. The V gene lost 0 bases and the J gene lost 0 bases, with 6 bases spanning the gap. CDR1 and CDR2 (germline): SGHKS, YYEKEE (reference sequence). The DNA for the CDR3 is TGTGCCAGCAGCTTGGAGGTGGCTAACTATGGCTACACCTTC. Protein sequence: CASSLEVANYGYTF.

The chain has TRBV7-9 and TRBJ2-5, with D tentatively TRBD2 (6 bases). Germline V CDR1 and CDR2: SEHNR, FQNEAQ (reference sequence). CDR3 length: 13 amino acids. The V and J ends lost 5 bases and 5 bases respectively, with 12 bases between them. In DNA, the CDR3 is TGTGCCAGCAGCGGGGGGTATATCGAGACCCAGTACTTC. Protein sequence: CASSGGYIETQYF.

The chain joins TRBV4-1 to TRBJ2-1; the match to TRBD2 covers 8 bases. This CDR3 has 15 amino acids. Germline assignment: CDR1 MGHRA and CDR2 YSYEKL. V was pared by 0 bases and J by 9 bases, with 7 bases of the junction left unmatched. CDR3 bases: TGCGCCAGCAGCCAAGAAATTAGCGGGGCGGCTGAGCAGTTCTTC. It translates to CASSQEISGAAEQFF.

This sequence joins TRBV30 and TRBJ1-5; a possible D gene is TRBD1 (6 bases). V was clipped by 2 bases and J by 4 bases, with 12 bases between them. The CDR3 loop spans 14 amino acids. Per the germline V gene, CDR1 is GTSNPN and CDR2 is SVGIG (reference sequence). CDR3 coding DNA: TGTGCCTGGAGTTCAGGGAGGGGGAATCAGCCCCAGCATTTT. It codes for CAWSSGRGNQPQHF.

This chain joins TRBV5-1 and TRBJ2-5; no reliable D call. The CDR3 runs to 14 residues. With 0 bases removed from V and 4 bases from J, the gap between germline ends came to 10 bases. Germline CDR1 SGHRS, CDR2 YFSETQ. The CDR3 DNA is TGCGCCAGCAGCTTGGGCGGATGGGGAGAGACCCAGTACTTC. This gives the protein CASSLGGWGETQYF.